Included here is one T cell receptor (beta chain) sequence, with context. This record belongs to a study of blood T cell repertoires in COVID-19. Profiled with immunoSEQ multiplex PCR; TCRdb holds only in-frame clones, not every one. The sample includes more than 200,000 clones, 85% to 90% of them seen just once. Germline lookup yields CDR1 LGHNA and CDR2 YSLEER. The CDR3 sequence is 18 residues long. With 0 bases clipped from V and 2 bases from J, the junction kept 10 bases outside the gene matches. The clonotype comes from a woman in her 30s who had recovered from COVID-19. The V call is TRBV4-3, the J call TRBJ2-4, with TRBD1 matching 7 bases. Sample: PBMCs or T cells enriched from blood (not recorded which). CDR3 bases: TGCGCCAGCAGCCAAGACTACTGGGCAGGGGGAACCAAAAACATTCAGTACTTC. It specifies CASSQDYWAGGTKNIQYF.